The clone carrying this TCR beta chain was observed a handful of times. Its antigen is unidentified. This record comes from a study of identical twins. The trim removed 5 bases at V and 0 bases at J, leaving 4 bases unmatched. CDR3 length: 14 amino acids. The germline V gene has CDR1 SGHTA and CDR2 FQGNSA. Healthy Caucasians alone served as donors. Using its own MiXCR run on the 5' RACE reads, TCRdb lists one record per CDR3 protein. The table records 450,000 or so distinct CDR3 sequences, 13% to 15% of them present only once. Study-wide points: Fewer insertions were carried by abundant cord blood beta clonotypes, but none was seen in memory repertoires.

This sample also appeared in a second study, on yellow fever vaccine responses in identical twins.

The V gene is TRBV7-2, the J gene TRBJ2-7; TRBD1 agrees at 7 bases. This sequence originates from a woman younger than 30 in good health. Sequenced: CD4+ T cells sorted from blood. The CDR3 coding sequence is TGTGCCAGCAGCACGGGACAGACCTCCTACGAGCAGTACTTC. It is translated as CASSTGQTSYEQYF.